The 14 T cell receptor beta chains below were found in one sample sequenced in a study of shared clonotypes between healthy human individuals. Repertoires were generated with immunoSEQ multiplex PCR, while TCRdb's copy carries only in-frame clones and drops some. The table lists fewer than 1.8 million clones, just under 99% of them singletons. Material: naive CD4+ T cells sorted from blood. This sample's subset: CD45RA+ positively selected. Receptor source: a man in his thirties or forties in good health.

This clone showed up just once. This sequence joins TRBV9 and TRBJ2-3, with unresolved D. The V gene lost 0 bases and the J gene lost 0 bases, with 2 bases spanning the gap. The CDR3 is 13 residues long. CDR1 and CDR2 (germline): SGDLS, YYNGEE. CDR3 sequence reads: CASSVESTDTQYF. The DNA of the CDR3 is TGTGCCAGCAGCGTAGAAAGCACAGATACGCAGTATTTT. Supplemented by reference TRBV9 and TRBJ2-3, the full variable domain reads DSGVTQTPKHLITATGQRVTLRCSPRSGDLSVYWYQQSLDQGLQFLIQYYNGEERAKGNILERFSAQQFPDLHSELNLSSLELGDSALYFCASSVESTDTQYFGPGTRLTVL.

This chain's CDR3 is CASSARGVSSSGNTIYF. DNA for the CDR3: TGTGCCAGCAGTGCCCGGGGGGTTTCGTCCTCTGGAAACACCATATATTTT. V is TRBV6-1 and J is TRBJ1-3, with D maybe TRBD1 (5 bases). CDR1 is MNHNS and CDR2 is SASEGT in the germline V gene. Trimming removed 4 bases from V and 0 bases from J, with 16 bases in between. This CDR3 is 17 amino acids long.

The gene calls are TRBV6-4 and TRBJ2-1; D gene ambiguous. The CDR3 loop spans 15 amino acids. Germline CDR1 is MRHNA and CDR2 is SNTAGT. V was shortened by 0 bases and J by 6 bases, with 12 bases between the two germline ends. CDR3: CASSDSSSGRNEQFF. The CDR3 nucleotides read TGTGCCAGCAGTGACTCCTCTTCCGGGCGCAATGAGCAGTTCTTC.

This clone was seen once. The J gene is TRBJ2-7, the V gene TRBV25-1; D is ambiguous. This CDR3 region has 15 residues. V lost 6 bases to trimming and J lost 3 bases, with 18 bases between them. Germline assignment: CDR1 MGHDK and CDR2 SYGVNS. DNA for the CDR3: TGTGCCAGCAGCGTGCGAGGAGAGGCGGTCTACGAGCAGTACTTC. It specifies CASSVRGEAVYEQYF.

J is TRBJ1-1 and V is TRBV6-1; D is unclear. The CDR3 runs to 14 residues. CDR1 and CDR2 from the germline V gene are MNHNS and SASEGT. Deletions cut 6 bases from V and 0 bases from J, with 11 bases between. The CDR3 nucleotides read TGTGCCAGCAGCGCCGGACGAATGAACACTGAAGCTTTCTTT. It specifies CASSAGRMNTEAFF.

This chain links TRBV28 with TRBJ2-7, with D perhaps assigned TRBD1 or TRBD2 (5 bases each). Trimming removed 10 bases from V and 2 bases from J, with 12 bases in between. Germline V gives CDR1 MDHEN, CDR2 SYDVKM. The CDR3 length is 12 residues. The DNA for the CDR3 is TGTGCCATCCAGGGAGTGGCCTACGAGCAGTACTTC. It encodes CAIQGVAYEQYF.

V gene TRBV6-6 combines with J gene TRBJ1-2; 7 bases are a match to TRBD1. The CDR3 runs to 16 residues. V lost 7 bases and J lost 2; bases outside the gene matches: 13. Germline assignment: CDR1 MNHNY and CDR2 SVGAGI (reference sequence). CDR3: CASKPYPGQNNYGYTF. The CDR3 DNA follows: TGTGCCAGCAAACCTTATCCGGGACAGAACAACTATGGCTACACCTTC.

The rearrangement uses TRBV7-9 and TRBJ2-7; 9 nucleotides align to TRBD1. Germline V gene data show CDR1 as SEHNR and CDR2 as FQNEAQ (reference sequence). V trimming: 1 base; J trimming: 1 base; junction bases outside the gene matches: 2. CDR3 length equals 15 residues. The CDR3 nucleotides read TGTGCCAGCAGCTTAGTCGGGACAGGGTCCTACGAGCAGTACTTC. Its translation is CASSLVGTGSYEQYF.

The chain has TRBV4-2 and TRBJ2-5; TRBD2 matches 16 bases. J lost 4 bases, V lost 0 bases, and 8 bases had no gene match. The CDR3 is 19 residues long. Per germline, CDR1 LGHNA and CDR2 YNFKEQ. CDR3 protein: CASSQDLGLAGGSRETQYF. DNA for the CDR3: TGTGCCAGCAGCCAAGACCTGGGACTAGCGGGAGGGTCTAGAGAGACCCAGTACTTC.

Turning to this clone: The identical CDR3 is also encoded by other nucleotide sequences in the sample. The rearrangement joins TRBV5-1 to TRBJ2-6; D may be TRBD1 or TRBD2 (5 bases each). The CDR3 consists of 14 residues. Trimming removed 3 bases at V and 4 bases at J, with 8 bases between. The germline V gene has CDR1 SGHRS and CDR2 YFSETQ. CDR3: CASSSGTGANVLTF. The CDR3 coding sequence is TGCGCCAGCAGCTCCGGGACGGGGGCCAACGTCCTGACTTTC.

The chain couples TRBV7-9 to TRBJ2-1; D tentatively fits TRBD1 or TRBD2 (6 bases each). The CDR3 is 15 amino acids. CDR1 and CDR2 (germline): SEHNR, FQNEAQ (reference sequence). V was clipped by 3 bases and J by 4 bases, with 13 bases between them. CDR3 nucleotide sequence: TGTGCCAGCAGCTTTGTAAAGGGGGGATACAATGAGCAGTTCTTC. Translation gives CASSFVKGGYNEQFF.

This chain's CDR3 is CASSLVGFGAGGPLEQFF. CDR3 DNA: TGCGCCAGCAGCTTGGTTGGATTTGGGGCGGGAGGCCCCCTCGAGCAGTTCTTC. The chain joins TRBV5-1 to TRBJ2-1; 8 bases are a match to TRBD2. Germline V CDR1 and CDR2: SGHRS, YFSETQ. The CDR3 loop spans 18 amino acids. V lost 0 bases, J lost 10 bases, and 18 bases stayed unmatched.

The chain couples TRBV5-4 to TRBJ2-7; no reliable D call. Trimming left V 0 bases short and J 3 bases short, with 10 bases between. Germline V gene lookup returns CDR1 SGHNT and CDR2 YYREEE (reference sequence). This CDR3 comprises 14 residues. The CDR3 sequence is CASSLGLSNYEQYF. Here the CDR3 DNA reads TGTGCCAGCAGCTTGGGACTTTCAAACTACGAGCAGTACTTC.

V and J are TRBV5-4 and TRBJ2-2; D perhaps matches TRBD1 (5 bases). CDR3 length: 17 residues. Germline V gene sequence: CDR1 SGHNT, CDR2 YYREEE (reference sequence). Deletions cut 4 bases from V and 8 bases from J, with 24 bases between. The CDR3 DNA sequence: TGTGCCAGCAGCAATTCCCAGACAGCTCCCCTAATGGGGGAGCTGTTTTTT. Its protein product is CASSNSQTAPLMGELFF.